These T cell receptor beta chains were read from a single sample in a study of CD4 T cells in relation to SARS-CoV-2 and coronaviruses. What these receptors recognize is not known. Some clones are missing from TCRdb's copy, which holds only in-frame ones; the method was immunoSEQ multiplex PCR. Of around 23,000 clones in the sample, less than 85% were seen once. The specimen was CD4+ T cells from PBMCs, cultured in vitro. The receptors were gathered from a human donor in good health. Each CDR3 is given with its conserved first and last residue. D genes are given only for firm matches.

CDR3 length	V gene	D gene	J gene	CDR3 protein	CDR3 DNA
16	TRBV20-1	TRBD2	TRBJ2-1	CSASSDSGSKYNEQFF	TGCAGTGCTAGTTCTGATAGCGGGAGTAAGTACAATGAGCAGTTCTTC
16	TRBV19	-	TRBJ2-1	CASSSRDPKDLDEQFF	TGTGCCAGTAGTTCCCGGGACCCAAAAGACTTGGATGAGCAGTTCTTC
15	TRBV6-5	-	TRBJ1-3	CASSRGQSSGNTIYF	TGTGCCAGCAGCCGAGGACAGTCCTCTGGAAACACCATATATTTT
16	TRBV24-1	TRBD2	TRBJ2-3	CATSDPGTSGYRTQYF	TGTGCCACCAGTGACCCCGGGACTAGCGGGTACCGTACGCAGTATTTT
16	TRBV5-1	-	TRBJ1-4	CASSLGGSGVGEKLFF	TGCGCCAGCAGCTTGGGGGGGTCAGGGGTTGGTGAAAAACTGTTTTTT
16	TRBV4-1	TRBD2	TRBJ2-3	CASSQVGRGFTDTQYF	TGCGCCAGCAGCCAAGTTGGGAGGGGCTTCACAGATACGCAGTATTTT
16	TRBV6-5	-	TRBJ1-6	CASSYLEGSLSVPLHF	TGTGCCAGCAGTTACTTGGAGGGGAGTTTATCGGTTCCCCTCCACTTT
15	TRBV6-1	-	TRBJ2-5	CASSEAVAAQETQYF	TGTGCCAGCAGTGAAGCCGTAGCAGCACAAGAGACCCAGTACTTC
14	TRBV30	-	TRBJ2-6	CAWSKGPGANVLTF	TGTGCCTGGAGTAAAGGTCCTGGGGCCAACGTCCTGACTTTC
15	TRBV2	TRBD1	TRBJ1-2	CASRNSDRVIRGYTF	TGTGCCAGCAGGAATTCGGACAGGGTGATTCGAGGCTACACCTTC
15	TRBV11-2	TRBD1	TRBJ1-2	CASSPEPDRVGGYTF	TGTGCCAGCAGCCCCGAACCGGACAGGGTTGGGGGCTACACCTTC
13	TRBV28	TRBD2	TRBJ2-7	CASSLTSTHEQYF	TGTGCCAGCAGCCTGACTAGCACCCACGAGCAGTACTTC
15	TRBV25-1	-	TRBJ2-3	CASSNSPDITDTQYF	TGTGCCAGCAGTAATTCCCCAGATATCACAGATACGCAGTATTTT
14	TRBV10-3	TRBD1	TRBJ2-7	CAISGGQGGDEQYF	TGTGCCATCAGTGGGGGACAGGGCGGGGACGAGCAGTACTTC
16	TRBV19	-	TRBJ2-3	CASSTRRLVDTDTQYF	TGTGCCAGTAGTACCCGAAGACTAGTCGACACAGATACGCAGTATTTT
14	TRBV11-2	TRBD1	TRBJ2-7	CASSPGQGLYEQYF	TGTGCCAGCAGCCCGGGACAGGGGCTGTACGAGCAGTACTTC